These T cell receptor beta chains were read from a single sample in a study of CD8 T cells in Susac syndrome. MiXCR, applied by TCRdb to the immunoSEQ multiplex PCR reads, yields one record per CDR3 protein. The table lists under 150,000 distinct CDR3 sequences, roughly 94% of them singletons. The sample was CD4+ T cells from PBMCs. These receptors were collected from a human donor with Susac syndrome. Both conserved end residues are part of each CDR3. The order of the fields is J gene, CDR3 length, D gene, V gene, clone size, CDR3 protein, CDR3 DNA. D genes are given only for firm matches. Only some rows state a clone size, as once, few, many or a class for expanded clones.

TRBJ1-1 14 NA TRBV30 NA CAWSVRGLNPEAFF TGTGCCTGGAGTGTTCGGGGTTTAAATCCTGAAGCTTTCTTT
TRBJ1-1 14 NA TRBV20-1 NA CSARVLGEGTEAFF TGCAGTGCTAGAGTGTTAGGGGAGGGCACTGAAGCTTTCTTT
TRBJ2-7 12 NA TRBV2 once CASSERWVEQYF TGTGCCAGCAGTGAACGCTGGGTTGAGCAGTACTTC
TRBJ2-3 18 TRBD2 TRBV4-1 NA CASSSRLAGAPHAVAQYF TGCGCCAGCAGCTCTCGACTAGCGGGGGCCCCTCACGCAGTTGCGCAGTATTTT
TRBJ2-1 17 TRBD2 TRBV19 NA CASTSYPGTSGRGEQFF TGTGCCAGTACCTCATACCCCGGGACTAGCGGGAGGGGTGAGCAGTTCTTC
TRBJ1-1 17 NA TRBV5-6 NA CASTVRPPLPYNTEAFF TGTGCCAGCACCGTCCGGCCTCCCCTCCCGTATAACACTGAAGCTTTCTTT
TRBJ1-2 15 TRBD1 TRBV7-9 once CASSFTGVLNYGYTF TGTGCCAGCAGCTTCACAGGGGTCCTTAACTATGGCTACACCTTC
TRBJ1-4 13 NA TRBV5-5 NA CASRADRLEKLFF TGTGCCAGCAGGGCTGACAGGTTGGAAAAACTGTTTTTT
TRBJ2-3 12 NA TRBV7-6 NA CASSSITDTQYF TGTGCCAGCAGCTCTATCACAGATACGCAGTATTTT
TRBJ1-2 9 NA TRBV29-1 NA CSAGGGYTF TGCAGCGCCGGGGGTGGCTACACCTTC
TRBJ1-5 15 NA TRBV23-1 NA CASRRINLSNQPQHF TGCGCCAGTCGACGGATTAACCTTAGCAATCAGCCCCAGCATTTT
TRBJ1-6 13 TRBD1 TRBV20-1 NA CSARGGGASPLHF TGCAGTGCTAGAGGAGGGGGCGCTTCACCCCTCCACTTT
TRBJ2-7 14 NA TRBV12-3/TRBV12-4 NA CASSSAAGSYEQYF TGTGCCAGCAGTTCGGCGGCAGGCTCCTACGAGCAGTACTTC
TRBJ2-3 15 NA TRBV7-8 NA CASSPGLQRADTQYF TGTGCCAGCAGCCCGGGACTCCAACGCGCAGATACGCAGTATTTT
TRBJ2-2 12 NA TRBV7-9 NA CAGMANTGELFF TGTGCCGGAATGGCGAACACCGGGGAGCTGTTTTTT
TRBJ1-1 14 NA TRBV30 NA CAWSVPADHTEAFF TGTGCCTGGAGTGTCCCAGCAGACCACACTGAAGCTTTCTTT
TRBJ2-7 15 NA TRBV12-3/TRBV12-4 NA CASSPAGQNPYEQYF TGTGCCAGCAGTCCGGCGGGGCAGAATCCCTACGAGCAGTACTTC